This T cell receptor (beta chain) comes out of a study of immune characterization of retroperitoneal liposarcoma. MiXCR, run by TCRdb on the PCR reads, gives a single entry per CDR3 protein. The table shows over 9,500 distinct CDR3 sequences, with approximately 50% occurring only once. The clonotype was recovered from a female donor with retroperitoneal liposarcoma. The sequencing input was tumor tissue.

The CDR3 spells CASSFSTYNEQYF. DNA of the CDR3: TGTGCCAGCAGTTTCTCAACCTACAATGAGCAGTACTTC. The V and J genes are TRBV6-6 and TRBJ2-5; D gene unclear. Germline V CDR1 and CDR2: MNHNY, SVGAGI (reference sequence). Trimming stripped 4 bases from V and 11 bases from J, with 17 bases between. The CDR3 contains 13 residues.